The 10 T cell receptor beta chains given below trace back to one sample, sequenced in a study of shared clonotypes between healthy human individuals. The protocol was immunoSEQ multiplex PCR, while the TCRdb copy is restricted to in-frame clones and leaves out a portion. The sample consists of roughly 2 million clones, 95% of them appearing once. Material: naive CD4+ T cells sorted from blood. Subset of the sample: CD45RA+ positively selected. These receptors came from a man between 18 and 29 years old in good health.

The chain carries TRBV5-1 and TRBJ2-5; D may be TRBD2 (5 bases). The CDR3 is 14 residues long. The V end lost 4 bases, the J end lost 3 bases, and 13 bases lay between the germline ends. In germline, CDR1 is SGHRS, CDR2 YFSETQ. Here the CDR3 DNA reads TGCGCCAGCAGCGGACCGGGAAAAAAAGAGACCCAGTACTTC. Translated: CASSGPGKKETQYF.

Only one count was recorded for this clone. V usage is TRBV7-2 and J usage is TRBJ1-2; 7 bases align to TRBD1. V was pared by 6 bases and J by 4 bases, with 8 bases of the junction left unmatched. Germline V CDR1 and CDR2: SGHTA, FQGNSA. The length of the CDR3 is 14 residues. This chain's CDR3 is CASSLGGQSYGYTF. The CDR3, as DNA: TGTGCCAGCAGTCTAGGGGGACAGAGCTATGGCTACACCTTC.

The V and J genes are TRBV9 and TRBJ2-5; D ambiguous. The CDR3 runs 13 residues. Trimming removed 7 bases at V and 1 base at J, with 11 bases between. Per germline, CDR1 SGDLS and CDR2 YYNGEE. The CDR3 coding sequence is TGTGCCAGCGCTAGGCAAGTCCAAGAGACCCAGTACTTC. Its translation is CASARQVQETQYF.

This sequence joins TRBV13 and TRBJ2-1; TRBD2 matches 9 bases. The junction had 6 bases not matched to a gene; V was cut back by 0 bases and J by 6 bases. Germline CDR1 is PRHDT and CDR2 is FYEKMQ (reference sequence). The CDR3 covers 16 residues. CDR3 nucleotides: TGTGCCAGCAGCTTAGGCCCAGCGGGGGGTCCCAATGAGCAGTTCTTC. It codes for CASSLGPAGGPNEQFF.

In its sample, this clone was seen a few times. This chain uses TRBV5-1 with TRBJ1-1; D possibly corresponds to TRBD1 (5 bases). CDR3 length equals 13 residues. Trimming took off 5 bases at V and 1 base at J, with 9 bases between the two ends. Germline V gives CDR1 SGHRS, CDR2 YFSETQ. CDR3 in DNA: TGCGCCAGCAGTCGAGGGGCGAACACTGAAGCTTTCTTT. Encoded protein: CASSRGANTEAFF.

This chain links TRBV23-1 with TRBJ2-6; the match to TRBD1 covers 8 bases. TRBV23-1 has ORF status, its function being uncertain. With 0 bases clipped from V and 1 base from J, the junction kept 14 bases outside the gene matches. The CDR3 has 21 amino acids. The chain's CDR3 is CASSQSCPPGQAFSGANVLTF. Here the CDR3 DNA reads TGCGCCAGCAGTCAATCGTGCCCCCCGGGACAGGCTTTTTCTGGGGCCAACGTCCTGACTTTC.

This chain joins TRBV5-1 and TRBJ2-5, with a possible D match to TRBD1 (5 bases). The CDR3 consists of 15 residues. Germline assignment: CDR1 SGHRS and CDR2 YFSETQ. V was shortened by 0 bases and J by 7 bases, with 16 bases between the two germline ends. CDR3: CASSLDRPTGRTQYF. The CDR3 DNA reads TGCGCCAGCAGCTTGGACAGGCCAACGGGTAGGACCCAGTACTTC.

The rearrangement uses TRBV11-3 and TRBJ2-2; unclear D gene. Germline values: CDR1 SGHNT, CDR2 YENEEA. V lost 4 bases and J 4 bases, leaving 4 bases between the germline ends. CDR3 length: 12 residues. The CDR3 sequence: CASSSTTGELFF. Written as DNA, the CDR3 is TGTGCCAGCAGCTCCACCACCGGGGAGCTGTTTTTT.

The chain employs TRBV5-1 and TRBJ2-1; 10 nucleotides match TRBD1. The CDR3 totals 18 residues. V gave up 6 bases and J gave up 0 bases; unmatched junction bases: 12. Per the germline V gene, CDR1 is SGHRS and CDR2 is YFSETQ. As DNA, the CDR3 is TGCGCCAGCATCACCGGCGGGACAGGGGTTTTCTCCTACAATGAGCAGTTCTTC. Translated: CASITGGTGVFSYNEQFF.

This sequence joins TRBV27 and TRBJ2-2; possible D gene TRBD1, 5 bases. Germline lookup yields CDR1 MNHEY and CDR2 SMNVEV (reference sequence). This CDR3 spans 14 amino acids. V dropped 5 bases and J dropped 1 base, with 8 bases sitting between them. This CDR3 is CASSGQGNTGELFF. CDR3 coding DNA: TGTGCCAGCAGTGGCCAGGGGAACACCGGGGAGCTGTTTTTT.